The next 8 T cell receptor beta chains were all read from a single sample in a study of cytomegalovirus exposure and HLA in healthy donors. The PCR ran on 60 Vbeta and 13 Jbeta primers. TCRdb's copy holds only in-frame clones and misses some; the assay was immunoSEQ multiplex PCR. The profile shows tens of thousands of clones, approximately 82% of them singletons. The sample taken for sequencing was PBMCs. All receptors come from a middle-aged man in good health and CMV-seronegative.

The V and J genes are TRBV5-1 and TRBJ2-2; D is possibly TRBD2 (5 bases). This CDR3 comprises 15 residues. V lost 4 bases and J 3 bases, leaving 13 bases between the germline ends. Germline CDR1 is SGHRS and CDR2 is YFSETQ. The CDR3 DNA is TGCGCCAGCAGCCTACTCCGGGGAGACACCGGGGAGCTGTTTTTT. Protein product: CASSLLRGDTGELFF.

CDR3 sequence reads: CASSSRTGGNEKLFF. The CDR3 nucleotides read TGCGCCAGCAGCTCCAGGACAGGGGGCAATGAAAAACTGTTTTTT. This rearrangement joins TRBV5-1 to TRBJ1-4; 11 positions match TRBD1. The V gene's germline CDR1 is SGHRS and CDR2 YFSETQ. Trimming cost V 3 bases and J 5 bases; bases outside gene matches: 3. The CDR3 covers 15 residues.

V usage is TRBV27 and J usage is TRBJ2-5, with a tentative D call TRBD2 (5 bases). Germline CDR1 MNHEY, CDR2 SMNVEV (reference sequence). Between the trimmed V and J ends, which lost 8 bases and 2 bases, there was a span of 15 bases. The CDR3 extends over 14 amino acids. Written as DNA, the CDR3 is TGTGCCAGCTGGAGGAGCAGGAAGCAAGAGACCCAGTACTTC. Translated: CASWRSRKQETQYF.

The chain is built from TRBV19 and TRBJ1-2; 8 bases map to TRBD1. The germline gives CDR1 LNHDA, CDR2 SQIVND (reference sequence). The CDR3 has 15 amino acids. V lost 10 bases and J lost 5; bases outside the gene matches: 15. CDR3 bases: TGTGCCACCGAGTCAGGGGGCAAAAGGGGATATGGCTACACCTTC. Its protein is CATESGGKRGYGYTF.

This chain links TRBV5-1 with TRBJ2-7, with TRBD1 identical over 9 bases. V shed 0 bases and J 3 bases; nucleotides not matched to a gene: 4. CDR1 is SGHRS, CDR2 YFSETQ, per germline. This CDR3 is built from 15 residues. CDR3 bases: TGCGCCAGCAGCTTGGGGGACAGGGACTTCTACGAGCAGTACTTC. It encodes CASSLGDRDFYEQYF.

The chain carries TRBV5-1 and TRBJ1-3; D perhaps matches TRBD1 (5 bases). The germline V gene has CDR1 SGHRS and CDR2 YFSETQ. Trimming shortened V by 4 bases and J by 0 bases, and 17 bases separated the two germline ends. CDR3 length equals 17 residues. CDR3 sequence reads: CASSPGHGALSGNTIYF. The CDR3 nucleotides read TGCGCCAGCAGCCCCGGGCATGGGGCCCTCTCTGGAAACACCATATATTTT.

With respect to this clone: Other DNA sequences in the same sample also yield this CDR3. V and J are TRBV7-3 and TRBJ2-1; a possible D gene is TRBD2 (6 bases). Germline CDR1 SGHTA, CDR2 FQGTGA. Trimming shortened V by 0 bases and J by 4 bases, and 10 bases separated the two germline ends. The CDR3 runs 15 residues. This chain's CDR3 is CASSLTSGGYNEQFF. CDR3 nucleotide sequence: TGTGCCAGCAGCTTAACCAGTGGGGGGTACAATGAGCAGTTCTTC.

The V gene is TRBV27, the J gene TRBJ1-1, with D perhaps matching TRBD1 (5 bases). The germline V and J ends were trimmed by 6 bases and 5 bases, with 16 bases remaining between them. This CDR3 region has 14 residues. CDR1 is MNHEY, CDR2 SMNVEV, per germline (reference sequence). CDR3 DNA sequence: TGTGCCAGCAGGCAGCGGGGGACTGGGACTGAAGCTTTCTTT. Encoded protein: CASRQRGTGTEAFF.